Sequencing of this T cell receptor beta chain was carried out in a study of cytomegalovirus exposure and HLA in healthy donors. Study context: HLA-typed donors were the source of tens of millions of unique TCRs held in an early data release.

The PCR used 60 Vbeta and 13 Jbeta primers. Generated by immunoSEQ multiplex PCR, the TCRdb table keeps only in-frame clones and is missing some. Of about 77,000 clones listed, over 65% are singletons. In the case of this clone: Its matching antigen is unknown.

Germline lookup yields CDR1 MGHDK and CDR2 SYGVNS. The CDR3 has 15 residues. The J segment lost 4 bases and the V segment lost 1 base, leaving 2 bases of the junction unmatched. Study observations and caveats: Being productive about 87% or about 30% of the time was typical of most TCR beta V segments in an earlier analysis. CMV serostatus was the only recorded immune exposure for donors.

The chain recombines TRBV25-1 with TRBJ2-1, with TRBD2 identical over 9 bases. The source is a man aged 40-49 years in good health and CMV-seronegative. What was sequenced was PBMCs. CDR3 in DNA: TGTGCCAGCAGTGAATCTAGCGGGAAATACAATGAGCAGTTCTTC. It is translated as CASSESSGKYNEQFF. Filled out from reference TRBV25-1 and TRBJ2-1, the complete variable domain reads EADIYQTPRYLVIGTGKKITLECSQTMGHDKMYWYQQDPGMELHLIHYSYGVNSTEKGDLSSESTVSRIRTEHFPLTLESARPSHTSQYLCASSESSGKYNEQFFGPGTRLTVL.